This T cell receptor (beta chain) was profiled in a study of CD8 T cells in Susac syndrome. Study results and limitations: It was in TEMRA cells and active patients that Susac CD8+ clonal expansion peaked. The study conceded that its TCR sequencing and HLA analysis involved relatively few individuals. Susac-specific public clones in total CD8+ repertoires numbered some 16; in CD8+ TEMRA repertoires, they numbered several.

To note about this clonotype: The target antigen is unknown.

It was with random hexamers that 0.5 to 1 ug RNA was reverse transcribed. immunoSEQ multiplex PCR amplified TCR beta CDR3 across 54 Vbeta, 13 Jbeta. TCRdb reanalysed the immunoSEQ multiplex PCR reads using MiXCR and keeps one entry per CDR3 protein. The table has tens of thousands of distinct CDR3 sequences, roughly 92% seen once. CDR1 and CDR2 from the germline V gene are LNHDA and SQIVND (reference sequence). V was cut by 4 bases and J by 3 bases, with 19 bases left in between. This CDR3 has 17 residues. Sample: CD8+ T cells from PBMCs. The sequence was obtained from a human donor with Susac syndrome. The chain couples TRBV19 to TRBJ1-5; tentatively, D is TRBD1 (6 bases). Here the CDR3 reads CASSKLSGAEFNQPQHF. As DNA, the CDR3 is TGTGCCAGTAGTAAACTCTCGGGGGCAGAATTCAATCAGCCCCAGCATTTT. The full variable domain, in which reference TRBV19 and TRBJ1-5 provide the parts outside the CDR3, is DGGITQSPKYLFRKEGQNVTLSCEQNLNHDAMYWYRQDPGQGLRLIYYSQIVNDFQKGDIAEGYSVSREKKESFPLTVTSAQKNPTAFYLCASSKLSGAEFNQPQHFGDGTRLSIL.